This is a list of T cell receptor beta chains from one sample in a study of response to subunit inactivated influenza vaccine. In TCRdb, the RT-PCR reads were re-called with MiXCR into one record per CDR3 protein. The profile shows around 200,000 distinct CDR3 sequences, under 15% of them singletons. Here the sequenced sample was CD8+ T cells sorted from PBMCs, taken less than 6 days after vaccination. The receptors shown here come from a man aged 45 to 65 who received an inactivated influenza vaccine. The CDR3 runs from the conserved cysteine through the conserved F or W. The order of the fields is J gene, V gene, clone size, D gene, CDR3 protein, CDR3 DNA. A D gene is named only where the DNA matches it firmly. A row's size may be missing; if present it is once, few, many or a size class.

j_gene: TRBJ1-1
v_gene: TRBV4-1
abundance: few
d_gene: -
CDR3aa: CASSQDTWAGPEAFF
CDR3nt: TGCGCCAGCAGCCAAGATACTTGGGCGGGCCCTGAAGCTTTCTTT

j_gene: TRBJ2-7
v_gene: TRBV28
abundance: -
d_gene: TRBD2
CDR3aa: CASSEGLAGAEQYF
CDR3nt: TGTGCCAGCAGCGAGGGACTAGCGGGAGCCGAGCAGTACTTC

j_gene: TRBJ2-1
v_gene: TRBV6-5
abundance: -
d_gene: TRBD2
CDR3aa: CASSFSNPGLAGDNEQFF
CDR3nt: TGTGCCAGCAGTTTCAGCAACCCCGGACTAGCGGGAGACAATGAGCAGTTCTTC

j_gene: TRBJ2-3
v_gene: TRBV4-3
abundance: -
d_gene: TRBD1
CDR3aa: CASREGQGAADTQYF
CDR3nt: TGCGCCAGCCGTGAGGGACAGGGGGCGGCAGATACGCAGTATTTT

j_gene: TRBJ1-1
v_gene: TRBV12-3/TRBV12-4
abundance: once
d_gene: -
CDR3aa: CANSLPQGEAFF
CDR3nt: TGTGCCAACAGTTTACCTCAGGGTGAAGCTTTCTTT

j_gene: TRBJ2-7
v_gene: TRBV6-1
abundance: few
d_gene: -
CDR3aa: CASWGTELPYEQYF
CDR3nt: TGTGCCAGCTGGGGGACTGAACTTCCCTACGAGCAGTACTTC

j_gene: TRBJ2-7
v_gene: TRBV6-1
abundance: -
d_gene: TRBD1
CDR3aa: CASKGTGGYEQYF
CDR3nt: TGTGCCAGCAAAGGGACAGGGGGGTACGAGCAGTACTTC

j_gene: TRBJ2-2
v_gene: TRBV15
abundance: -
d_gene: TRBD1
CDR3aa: CATSRTGGAGGELFF
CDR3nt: TGTGCCACCAGCAGGACAGGGGGCGCGGGAGGGGAGCTGTTTTTT

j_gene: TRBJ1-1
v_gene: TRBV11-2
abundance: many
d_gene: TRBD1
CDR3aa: CASSPYRGPLTEAFF
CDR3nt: TGTGCCAGCAGCCCATACAGGGGGCCATTAACTGAAGCTTTCTTT

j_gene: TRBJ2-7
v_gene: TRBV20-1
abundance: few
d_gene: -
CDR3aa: CSATDSGAYEQYF
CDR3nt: TGCAGTGCTACAGATAGCGGAGCCTACGAGCAGTACTTC

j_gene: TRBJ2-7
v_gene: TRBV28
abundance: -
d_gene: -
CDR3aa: CASSPTHGVPENEQYF
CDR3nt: TGTGCCAGCAGCCCCACTCACGGGGTTCCCGAGAACGAGCAGTACTTC

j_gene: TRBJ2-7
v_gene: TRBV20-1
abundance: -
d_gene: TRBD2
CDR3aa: CSARLAESYEQYF
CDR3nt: TGCAGTGCTAGACTAGCGGAGAGTTACGAGCAGTACTTC

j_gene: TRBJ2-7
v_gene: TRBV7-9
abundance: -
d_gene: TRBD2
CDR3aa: CASSPLGTTLADEQYF
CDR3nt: TGTGCCAGCTCTCCTCTCGGGACTACCCTCGCCGACGAGCAGTACTTC

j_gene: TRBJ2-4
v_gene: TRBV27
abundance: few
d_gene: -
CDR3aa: CASSLGTSNIQYF
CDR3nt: TGTGCCAGCAGTTTGGGCACCAGCAACATTCAGTACTTC

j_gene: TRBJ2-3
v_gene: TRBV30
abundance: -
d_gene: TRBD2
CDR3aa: CAWSVVAGPPDTQYF
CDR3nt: TGTGCCTGGAGTGTAGTAGCGGGACCGCCAGATACGCAGTATTTT

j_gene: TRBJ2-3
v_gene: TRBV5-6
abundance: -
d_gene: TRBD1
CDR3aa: CASSADRDHTDTQYF
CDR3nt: TGTGCCAGCAGCGCGGACAGGGACCACACAGATACGCAGTATTTT

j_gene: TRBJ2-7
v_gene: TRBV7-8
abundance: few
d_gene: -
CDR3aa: CASSLRSLSVEQYF
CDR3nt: TGTGCCAGCAGCTTAAGAAGTTTGTCAGTTGAGCAGTACTTC

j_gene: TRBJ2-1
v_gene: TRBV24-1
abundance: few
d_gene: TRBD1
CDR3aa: CATSEPDRAGHNEQFF
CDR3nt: TGTGCCACCAGTGAACCGGACAGGGCCGGCCACAATGAGCAGTTCTTC

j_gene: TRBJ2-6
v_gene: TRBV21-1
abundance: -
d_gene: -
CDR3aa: CASSNYRLSSVANVLTF
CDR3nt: TGTGCCAGCAGCAACTACAGGCTAAGCTCTGTAGCCAACGTCCTGACTTTC

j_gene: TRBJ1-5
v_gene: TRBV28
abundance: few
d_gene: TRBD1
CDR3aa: CASSLGQGFSQPQHF
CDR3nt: TGTGCCAGCAGTTTGGGACAGGGGTTCAGTCAGCCCCAGCATTTT

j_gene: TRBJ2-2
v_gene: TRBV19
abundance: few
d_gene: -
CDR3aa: CASSMLGGGARELFF
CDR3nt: TGTGCCAGTAGTATGTTAGGTGGCGGAGCGAGGGAGCTGTTTTTT

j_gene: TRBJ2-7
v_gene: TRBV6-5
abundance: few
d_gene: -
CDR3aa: CASSYSTLGTTTAEQYF
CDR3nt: TGTGCCAGCAGTTACTCGACGTTAGGGACAACCACAGCCGAGCAGTACTTC

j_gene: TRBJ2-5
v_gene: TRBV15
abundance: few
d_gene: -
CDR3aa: CATSRVGGFQETQYF
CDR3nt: TGTGCCACCAGCAGAGTCGGGGGCTTCCAAGAGACCCAGTACTTC

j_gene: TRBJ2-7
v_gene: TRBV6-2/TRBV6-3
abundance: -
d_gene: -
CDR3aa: CASRYSGPSYEQYF
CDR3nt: TGTGCCAGCCGTTACTCGGGACCGAGCTACGAGCAGTACTTC

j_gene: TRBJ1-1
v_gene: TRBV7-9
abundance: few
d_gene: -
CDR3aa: CASSLEIQGIGTEAFF
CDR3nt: TGTGCCAGCAGCTTAGAGATACAGGGAATCGGCACTGAAGCTTTCTTT

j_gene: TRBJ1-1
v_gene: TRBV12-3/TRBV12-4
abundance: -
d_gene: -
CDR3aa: CASSFFSLNTEAFF
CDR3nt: TGTGCCAGCAGTTTCTTCTCCCTGAACACTGAAGCTTTCTTT

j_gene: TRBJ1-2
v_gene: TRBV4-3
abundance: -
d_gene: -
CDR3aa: CASSQDWGYDYGYTF
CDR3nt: TGCGCCAGCAGCCAAGATTGGGGGTACGACTATGGCTACACCTTC

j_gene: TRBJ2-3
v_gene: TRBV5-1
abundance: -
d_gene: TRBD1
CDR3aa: CASSPRTGGATDTQYF
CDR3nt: TGCGCCAGCAGCCCACGGACAGGGGGGGCCACAGATACGCAGTATTTT

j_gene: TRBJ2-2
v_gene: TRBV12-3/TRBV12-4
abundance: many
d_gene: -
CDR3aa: CASSWGTGELFF
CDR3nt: TGTGCCAGCAGTTGGGGCACCGGGGAGCTGTTTTTT

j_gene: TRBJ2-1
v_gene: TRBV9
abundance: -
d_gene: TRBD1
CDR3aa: CASSVETGGPYNEQFF
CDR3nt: TGTGCCAGCAGCGTAGAGACAGGGGGCCCCTACAATGAGCAGTTCTTC

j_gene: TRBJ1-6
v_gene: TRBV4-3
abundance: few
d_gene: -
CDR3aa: CASSQGTATNSPLHF
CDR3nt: TGCGCCAGCAGCCAGGGGACGGCGACTAATTCACCCCTCCACTTT

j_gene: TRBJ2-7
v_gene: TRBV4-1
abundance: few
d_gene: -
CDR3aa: CASSQVRAGPGDEQYF
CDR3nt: TGCGCCAGCAGCCAAGTCAGGGCAGGTCCCGGGGACGAGCAGTACTTC

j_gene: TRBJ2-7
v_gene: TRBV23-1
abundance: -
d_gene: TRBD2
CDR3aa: CASTQNSGRAYEQYF
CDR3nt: TGCGCCAGCACCCAAAATAGCGGGAGGGCCTACGAGCAGTACTTC

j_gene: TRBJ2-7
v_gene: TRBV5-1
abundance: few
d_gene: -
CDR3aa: CASSLEGHGGDEQYF
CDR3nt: TGCGCCAGCAGCTTGGAAGGCCATGGTGGGGACGAGCAGTACTTC

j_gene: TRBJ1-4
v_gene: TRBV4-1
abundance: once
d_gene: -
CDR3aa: CASSQVERTFEKLFF
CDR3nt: TGCGCCAGCAGCCAAGTGGAAAGGACCTTCGAAAAACTGTTTTTT

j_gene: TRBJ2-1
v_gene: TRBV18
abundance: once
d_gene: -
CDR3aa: CASSPPGGNEQFF
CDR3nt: TGTGCCAGCTCACCACCCGGAGGCAATGAGCAGTTCTTC

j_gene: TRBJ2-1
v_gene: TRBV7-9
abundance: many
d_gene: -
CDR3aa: CASTTRGLSYNEQFF
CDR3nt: TGTGCCAGCACCACGCGGGGCCTCTCCTACAATGAGCAGTTCTTC

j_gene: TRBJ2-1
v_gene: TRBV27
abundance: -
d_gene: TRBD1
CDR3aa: CASSPSTGGDEQFF
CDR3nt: TGTGCCAGCAGTCCAAGCACAGGGGGCGATGAGCAGTTCTTC

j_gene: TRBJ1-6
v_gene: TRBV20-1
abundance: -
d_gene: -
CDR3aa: CSARERGDSPLHF
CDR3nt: TGCAGTGCTAGAGAGAGGGGAGATTCACCCCTCCACTTT

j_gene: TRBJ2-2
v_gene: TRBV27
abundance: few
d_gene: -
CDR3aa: CASSLLGFANTGELFF
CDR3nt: TGTGCCAGCAGTTTATTGGGGTTCGCGAACACCGGGGAGCTGTTTTTT

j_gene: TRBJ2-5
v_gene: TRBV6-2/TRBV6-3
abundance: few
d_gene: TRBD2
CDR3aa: CASSFFLAGDVTQYF
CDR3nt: TGTGCCAGCAGTTTCTTCCTAGCGGGAGATGTGACCCAGTACTTC